These 20 T cell receptor beta chains originate from one sample sequenced in a study of T-cell memory formation after mild COVID-19. Each CDR3 protein is one row after TCRdb ran MiXCR on the 5' RACE reads. Of about 540,000 distinct CDR3 sequences listed, roughly 20% are singletons. Sequencing input: PBMCs or a T cell subset sorted from them (not recorded which). The source is an adult woman who had mild COVID-19 (a few samples of this study predate the infection). Cell type and time point are not known.

The J gene is TRBJ2-7, the V gene TRBV27; D remains ambiguous. V gave up 8 bases and J gave up 0 bases, with 17 bases separating them. This CDR3 has 15 amino acids. Per germline, CDR1 MNHEY and CDR2 SMNVEV (reference sequence). DNA for the CDR3: TGTGCCAGCGGATTTAGTGTTTCGGGCTCCTACGAGCAGTACTTC. Translated: CASGFSVSGSYEQYF.

This clonotype was recorded at least ten times. The chain has TRBV5-1 and TRBJ2-3; 11 positions agree with TRBD1. V was clipped by 4 bases and J by 2 bases; unmatched bases: 6. The CDR3 has 16 amino acids. Germline V gene sequence: CDR1 SGHRS, CDR2 YFSETQ. CDR3 amino acids: CASSVGQGGVTDTQYF. The CDR3 coding sequence is TGCGCCAGCAGCGTGGGACAGGGGGGAGTCACAGATACGCAGTATTTT.

J is TRBJ2-3 and V is TRBV6-6; weak D call: TRBD2 (6 bases). The CDR3 is made up of 17 amino acids. In germline, CDR1 is MNHNY, CDR2 SVGAGI (reference sequence). V lost 2 bases, J lost 0 bases, and 15 bases lay in between. CDR3 residues: CASSYHPRRGSTDTQYF. DNA of the CDR3: TGTGCCAGCAGTTACCATCCTCGGCGGGGAAGCACAGATACGCAGTATTTT.

Only a few counts were recorded for this clonotype. The chain recombines TRBV19 with TRBJ2-7; 10 bases fit TRBD2. The V and J ends lost 7 bases and 3 bases, in that order; junction bases with no gene match: 9. CDR1 is LNHDA, CDR2 SQIVND, per germline (reference sequence). The CDR3 runs to 15 residues. CDR3 coding DNA: TGTGCCAGTATCAGCGGTAGCGGGAGGTTCTACGAGCAGTACTTC. Translation gives CASISGSGRFYEQYF. Together with reference TRBV19 and TRBJ2-7, the CDR3 gives the full variable domain: DGGITQSPKYLFRKEGQNVTLSCEQNLNHDAMYWYRQDPGQGLRLIYYSQIVNDFQKGDIAEGYSVSREKKESFPLTVTSAQKNPTAFYLCASISGSGRFYEQYFGPGTRLTVT.

This clonotype has a count of ten or more. The J gene is TRBJ2-7, the V gene TRBV7-2; D possibly corresponds to TRBD1 (7 bases). Germline values: CDR1 SGHTA, CDR2 FQGNSA. Between the trimmed V and J ends, which lost 1 base and 0 bases, there was a span of 10 bases. The CDR3 has 15 amino acids. In DNA, the CDR3 is TGTGCCAGCAGCTTAGATCAGGGGGGCTCCTACGAGCAGTACTTC. Amino acid sequence: CASSLDQGGSYEQYF.

The CDR3 region has the DNA TGTGCCAGCCAGCGAACAGGGGGCGCCGGGCGCCCGAACACTGAAGCTTTCTTT. Amino acid sequence: CASQRTGGAGRPNTEAFF. The chain combines TRBV6-5 with TRBJ1-1, with 9 bases that match TRBD1. The CDR3 contains 18 residues. The V and J ends lost 8 bases and 1 base, in that order; junction bases with no gene match: 17. Germline V gene sequence: CDR1 MNHEY, CDR2 SVGAGI.

This clonotype was seen only a few times. The chain uses TRBV6-5 and TRBJ2-6, with TRBD2 matching over 7 bases. Losses at the gene ends were 6 bases for V and 0 bases for J; bases not matched to a gene: 5. The CDR3 is made up of 16 amino acids. Germline assignment: CDR1 MNHEY and CDR2 SVGAGI. The CDR3 loop reads CASRLGGSSGANVLTF. The DNA for the CDR3 is TGTGCCAGCAGATTAGGCGGGAGCTCTGGGGCCAACGTCCTGACTTTC.

This chain connects TRBV12-3 or TRBV12-4 to TRBJ2-1; TRBD2 matches 9 bases. Trimming cost V 6 bases and J 3 bases; bases outside gene matches: 6. The CDR3 contains 15 residues. In nucleotides, the CDR3 is TGTGCCAGCAGCCAGCTTAGCGGGAGCTACAATGAGCAGTTCTTC. It encodes CASSQLSGSYNEQFF.

This clonotype was seen a few times. The chain recombines TRBV12-3 or TRBV12-4 with TRBJ2-3; a possible D gene is TRBD2 (6 bases). V lost 2 bases and J 3 bases, leaving 18 bases between the germline ends. The CDR3 spans 17 residues. The DNA for the CDR3 is TGTGCCAGCAGTTTAAGGTTCCGGGACTCGGGTACAGATACGCAGTATTTT. Protein product: CASSLRFRDSGTDTQYF.

This clonotype appeared a few times. This sequence joins TRBV20-1 and TRBJ2-1; 11 bases are shared with TRBD2. Unmatched junction bases numbered 6, after V lost 6 bases and J lost 8 bases. Looked up from germline, CDR1 is DFQATT and CDR2 is SNEGSKA (reference sequence). This CDR3 has 13 residues. CDR3 bases: TGCAGTGCCCTTAGCGGGAGGGGGCATGAGCAGTTCTTC. Amino acid sequence: CSALSGRGHEQFF.

This clonotype was seen more than once but under ten times. The chain employs TRBV10-3 and TRBJ2-1; tentative D call: TRBD2 (6 bases). This CDR3 is built from 15 residues. CDR1 ENHRY and CDR2 SYGVKD come from the germline V gene. V lost 0 bases and J 2 bases, leaving 8 bases between the germline ends. This CDR3 is CAISESSGPYNEQFF. The CDR3 DNA follows: TGTGCCATCAGTGAGTCAAGCGGGCCCTACAATGAGCAGTTCTTC.

This rearrangement joins TRBV10-3 to TRBJ2-1, with 9 positions matching TRBD2. This CDR3 is built from 15 residues. The V gene's germline CDR1 is ENHRY and CDR2 SYGVKD. V trimming: 6 bases; J trimming: 6 bases; junction bases outside the gene matches: 9. The CDR3 bases are TGTGCCATCAGCCCAGCGGGAGGCGTAGGCAATGAGCAGTTCTTC. It translates to CAISPAGGVGNEQFF.

This clonotype came up a few times. V is TRBV18 and J is TRBJ2-5; perhaps TRBD2 as D (6 bases). This CDR3 is 16 amino acids long. Per germline, CDR1 KGHSH and CDR2 LQKENI. V lost 3 bases to trimming and J lost 0 bases, with 14 bases between them. CDR3 loop: CASSPPDYSYQETQYF. In DNA, the CDR3 is TGTGCCAGCTCACCGCCGGACTACTCGTACCAAGAGACCCAGTACTTC.

This clonotype was observed many times. The V call is TRBV9, the J call TRBJ2-7; 10 bases fit TRBD1. J was trimmed by 2 bases and V by 2 bases; bases with no gene match: 1. The CDR3 runs 14 residues. Germline lookup yields CDR1 SGDLS and CDR2 YYNGEE. The CDR3 spells CASSVGTGAYEQYF. In DNA, the CDR3 is TGTGCCAGCAGCGTGGGGACAGGGGCCTACGAGCAGTACTTC.

This clonotype was seen more than once but under ten times. The chain joins TRBV14 to TRBJ2-7, with D tentatively TRBD1 (6 bases). CDR1 is SGHDN and CDR2 is FVKESK in the germline V gene. The CDR3 length is 14 residues. Trimming shortened V by 4 bases and J by 6 bases, and 16 bases separated the two germline ends. The CDR3 DNA follows: TGTGCCAGCAGCCTGTACAGGGATAGTCGCGAGCAGTACTTC. Its protein product is CASSLYRDSREQYF. The whole variable domain, remainder taken from reference TRBV14 and TRBJ2-7, is EAGVTQFPSHSVIEKGQTVTLRCDPISGHDNLYWYRRVMGKEIKFLLHFVKESKQDESGMPNNRFLAERTGGTYSTLKVQPAELEDSGVYFCASSLYRDSREQYFGPGTRLTVT.

Only a few counts were recorded for this clonotype. CDR3 nucleotide sequence: TGTGCCAGTAGTATTTCTAGCGGGAGAGTTTTCGGAGAGACCCAGTACTTC. Protein sequence: CASSISSGRVFGETQYF. The chain links TRBV19 to TRBJ2-5; 10 bases are a match to TRBD2. The CDR3 totals 17 residues. Trimming removed 3 bases from V and 4 bases from J; junction bases left unmatched: 11. The V gene's germline CDR1 is LNHDA and CDR2 SQIVND (reference sequence).

The chain carries TRBV2 and TRBJ2-6; D perhaps matches TRBD1 (5 bases). Trimming took 7 bases from V and 0 from J, leaving 13 bases between them. CDR3 size: 16 residues. Germline V gene sequence: CDR1 SNHLY, CDR2 FYNNEI. The DNA of the CDR3 is TGTGCCAGCAAAACAGGACCCCTCTCTGGGGCCAACGTCCTGACTTTC. It translates to CASKTGPLSGANVLTF.

This clonotype has only a few counts. The genes are TRBV18 and TRBJ2-3; D is possibly TRBD1 (6 bases). The germline V gene has CDR1 KGHSH and CDR2 LQKENI. With 4 bases removed from V and 4 bases from J, the gap between germline ends came to 18 bases. The CDR3 length is 16 residues. CDR3 loop: CASSLGSGVLADTQYF. CDR3 nucleotide sequence: TGTGCCAGCTCACTGGGCTCAGGGGTCCTCGCAGATACGCAGTATTTT.

The V and J genes are TRBV30 and TRBJ2-3; D gene ambiguous. The CDR3 runs 15 residues. The germline V and J ends were trimmed by 3 bases and 4 bases, with 17 bases remaining between them. CDR1 and CDR2 (germline): GTSNPN, SVGIG (reference sequence). The CDR3 coding sequence is TGTGCCTGGAGCGCTCTTTCGACGTTTGCAGATACGCAGTATTTT. It specifies CAWSALSTFADTQYF.

This clonotype occurred once. The chain has TRBV25-1 and TRBJ1-3, with TRBD1 matching over 7 bases. The CDR3 runs 15 residues. With V trimmed by 6 bases and J by 4 bases, 9 bases remained unmatched. Germline CDR1 and CDR2: MGHDK and SYGVNS. The DNA for the CDR3 is TGTGCCAGCAGAGAACAGGGGATCTCAGGAAACACCATATATTTT. It yields the protein CASREQGISGNTIYF. The variable domain in full, with the rest retrieved from reference TRBV25-1 and TRBJ1-3, is EADIYQTPRYLVIGTGKKITLECSQTMGHDKMYWYQQDPGMELHLIHYSYGVNSTEKGDLSSESTVSRIRTEHFPLTLESARPSHTSQYLCASREQGISGNTIYFGEGSWLTVV.